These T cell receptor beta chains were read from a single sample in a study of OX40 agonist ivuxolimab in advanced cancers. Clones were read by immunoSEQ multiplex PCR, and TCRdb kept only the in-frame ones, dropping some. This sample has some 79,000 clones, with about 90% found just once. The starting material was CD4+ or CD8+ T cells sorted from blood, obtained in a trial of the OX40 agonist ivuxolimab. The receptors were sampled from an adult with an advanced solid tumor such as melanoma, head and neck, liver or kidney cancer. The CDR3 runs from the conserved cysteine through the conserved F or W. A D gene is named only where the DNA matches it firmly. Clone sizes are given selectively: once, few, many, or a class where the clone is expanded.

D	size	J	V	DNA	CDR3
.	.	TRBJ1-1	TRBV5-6	TGTGCCAGCAGCCCAGCTTCCTTATGGACTGAAGCTTTCTTT	CASSPASLWTEAFF
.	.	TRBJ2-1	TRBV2	TGTGCCAGCACCCTAGCTCGTTCCTACAATGAGCAGTTCTTC	CASTLARSYNEQFF
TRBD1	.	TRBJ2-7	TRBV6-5	TGTGCCAGCAGTCATTACAGGGGGTACGAGCAGTACTTC	CASSHYRGYEQYF
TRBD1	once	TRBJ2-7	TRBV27	TGTACCAGCAGTCCACAGGGGCGAACCTACGAGCAGTACTTC	CTSSPQGRTYEQYF
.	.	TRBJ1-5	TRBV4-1	TGCGCCAGCAGCTCCACCGGGACGGTAAATCAGCCCCAGCATTTT	CASSSTGTVNQPQHF
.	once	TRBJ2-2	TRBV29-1	TGCAGCGTTCGGACAGTCCAGGCCGGGACCGGGGAGCTGTTTTTT	CSVRTVQAGTGELFF
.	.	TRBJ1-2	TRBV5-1	TGCGCCAGCAGTGTCGGCGGACTGGGGGAGGGCTACACCTTC	CASSVGGLGEGYTF
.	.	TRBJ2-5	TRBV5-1	TGCGCCAGCAGCTTGGGGGGAGTACAAGAGACCCAGTACTTC	CASSLGGVQETQYF
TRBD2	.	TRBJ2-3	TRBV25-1	TGTGCCAGCAGTGAAAACTCGGGACTACGGGGCACAGATACGCAGTATTTT	CASSENSGLRGTDTQYF
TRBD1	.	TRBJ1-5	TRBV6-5	TGTGCCAGCAGTTACGACAGGGGGCAGGATCAGCCCCAGCATTTT	CASSYDRGQDQPQHF
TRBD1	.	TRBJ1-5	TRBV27	TGTGCCAGCAGTTTATCTCAGTCAGGGGGCAGGAATCAGCCCCAGCATTTT	CASSLSQSGGRNQPQHF
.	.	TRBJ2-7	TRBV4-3	TGCGCCAGCAGCCAAGATCGGCAGCCCTACGAGCAGTACTTC	CASSQDRQPYEQYF
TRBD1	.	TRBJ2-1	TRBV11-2	TGTGCCAGCAGCGCACTGACAGGGCCTACGCCCTACAATGAGCAGTTCTTC	CASSALTGPTPYNEQFF
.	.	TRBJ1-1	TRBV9	TGTGCCAGCAGCGTAGCCGGGGTGGGCACTGAAGCTTTCTTT	CASSVAGVGTEAFF
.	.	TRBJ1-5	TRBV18	TGTGCCAGCTCACCACAGGGAGGGGACAATCAGCCCCAGCATTTT	CASSPQGGDNQPQHF
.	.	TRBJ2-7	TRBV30	TGTGCCTGGAGTGGCGGTGGGACTGGGAAGCAGTACTTC	CAWSGGGTGKQYF
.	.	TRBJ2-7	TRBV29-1	TGCAGCGTTTCTCAATTAAAAGACGGGGGCGAGCAGTACTTC	CSVSQLKDGGEQYF
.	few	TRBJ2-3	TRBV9	TGTGCCAGCAGTTCCTTCACAGATACGCAGTATTTT	CASSSFTDTQYF
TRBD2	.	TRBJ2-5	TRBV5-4	TGTGCCAGCAGCTTGGAAGGGACTAGCGTAGAGACCCAGTACTTC	CASSLEGTSVETQYF
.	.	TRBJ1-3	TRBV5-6	TGTGCCAGCAGCGGCGGACAGAGACTCTCTGGAAACACCATATATTTT	CASSGGQRLSGNTIYF
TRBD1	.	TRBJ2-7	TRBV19	TGTGCCAGTAGTAAAGGGACAGGGGTCTACGAGCAGTACTTC	CASSKGTGVYEQYF
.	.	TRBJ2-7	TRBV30	TGTGCCTGGAGTGGGATGCTGTCCGTTTACGAGCAGTACTTC	CAWSGMLSVYEQYF
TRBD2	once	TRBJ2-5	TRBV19	TGTGCCAGTAGTATCGGGGGACTAGCCCGAGAGACCCAGTACTTC	CASSIGGLARETQYF
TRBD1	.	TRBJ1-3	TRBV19	TGTGCCAGTAGTAACCGGGACAGGGGGAGCTCTGGAAACACCATATATTTT	CASSNRDRGSSGNTIYF
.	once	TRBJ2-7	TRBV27	TGTGCCAGCCAACAGGGTGGGGTGGGTCCCCTCTCCTACGAGCAGTACTTC	CASQQGGVGPLSYEQYF
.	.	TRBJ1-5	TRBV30	TGTGCCTGGAATCGGGATAGCAATCAGCCCCAGCATTTT	CAWNRDSNQPQHF
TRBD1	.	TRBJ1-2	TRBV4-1	TGCGCCAGCAGCCAAGAACCGGAGGGACAGGGGTATAACTATGGCTACACCTTC	CASSQEPEGQGYNYGYTF
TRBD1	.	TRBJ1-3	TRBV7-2	TGTGCCAGCAGCTTACAACCACAGGGGGCCGGAAACACCATATATTTT	CASSLQPQGAGNTIYF
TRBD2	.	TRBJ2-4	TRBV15	TGTGCCACCGAACTAGCGGGAGCCAAAAACATTCAGTACTTC	CATELAGAKNIQYF
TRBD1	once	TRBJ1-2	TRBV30	TGTGCCGTCGGACAGGCCACTTTCGGCTATGGCTACACCTTC	CAVGQATFGYGYTF